This T cell receptor beta chain was sequenced for a study of post-analysis software for immune sequencing data. A word on this clonotype: Its antigen remains unknown. A read error may produce the germline difference seen at one junction end.

TCR beta libraries were prepared from cDNA with unique molecular identifiers. TCRdb re-derived calls from the PCR reads in MiXCR, one entry per CDR3 protein. This table holds about 460,000 distinct CDR3 sequences, around 40% found once. Study results and limitations: Five TRBV segments were significantly more frequent in patients than in controls. TRBV5-6, TRBV5-1 and TRBV20-1 were among these segments.

This CDR3 spans 12 amino acids. The germline CDR1 and CDR2 sequences are MNHEY and SVGAGI. This sequence was found in a girl aged 5-17 years with multiple sclerosis. The sequenced material came from blood. The genes are TRBV6-5 and TRBJ2-5, with D unclear. The CDR3 region is CAGSWPGETQYF. CDR3 bases: TGTGCCGGCAGTTGGCCGGGAGAGACCCAGTACTTC.